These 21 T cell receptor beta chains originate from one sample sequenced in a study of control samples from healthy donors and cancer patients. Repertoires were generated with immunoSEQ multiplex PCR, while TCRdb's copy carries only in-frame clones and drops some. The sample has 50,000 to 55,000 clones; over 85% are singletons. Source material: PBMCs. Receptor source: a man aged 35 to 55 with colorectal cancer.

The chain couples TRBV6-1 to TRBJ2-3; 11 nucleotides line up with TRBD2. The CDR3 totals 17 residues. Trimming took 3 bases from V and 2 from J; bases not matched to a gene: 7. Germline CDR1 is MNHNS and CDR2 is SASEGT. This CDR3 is CASSEWTSGPITDTQYF. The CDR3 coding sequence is TGTGCCAGCAGTGAGTGGACTAGCGGGCCTATCACAGATACGCAGTATTTT.

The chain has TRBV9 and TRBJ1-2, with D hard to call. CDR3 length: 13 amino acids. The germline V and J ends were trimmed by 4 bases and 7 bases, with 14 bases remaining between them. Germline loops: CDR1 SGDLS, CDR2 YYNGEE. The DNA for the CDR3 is TGTGCCAGCAGCTTCGAGGGCGCGGGTGGCTACACCTTC. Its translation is CASSFEGAGGYTF.

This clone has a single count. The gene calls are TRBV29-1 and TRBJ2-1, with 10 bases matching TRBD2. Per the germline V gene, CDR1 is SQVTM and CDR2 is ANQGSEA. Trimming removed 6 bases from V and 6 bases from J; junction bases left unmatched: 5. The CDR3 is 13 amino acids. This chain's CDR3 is CSVLAGAVNEQFF. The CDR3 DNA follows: TGCAGCGTGCTAGCGGGGGCTGTCAATGAGCAGTTCTTC.

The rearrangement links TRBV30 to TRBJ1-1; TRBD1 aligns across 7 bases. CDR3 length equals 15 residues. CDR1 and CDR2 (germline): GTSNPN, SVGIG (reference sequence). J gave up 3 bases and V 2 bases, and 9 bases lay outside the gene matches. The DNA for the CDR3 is TGTGCCTGGAGTCCCGTCGAGGGGGCATACACTGAAGCTTTCTTT. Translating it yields CAWSPVEGAYTEAFF.

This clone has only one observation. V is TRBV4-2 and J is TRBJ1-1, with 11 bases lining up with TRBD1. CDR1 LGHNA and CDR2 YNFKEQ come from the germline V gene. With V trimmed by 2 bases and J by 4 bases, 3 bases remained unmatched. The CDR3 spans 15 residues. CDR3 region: CASSQRTGGVTEAFF. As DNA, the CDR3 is TGTGCCAGCAGCCAAAGGACAGGGGGCGTCACTGAAGCTTTCTTT.

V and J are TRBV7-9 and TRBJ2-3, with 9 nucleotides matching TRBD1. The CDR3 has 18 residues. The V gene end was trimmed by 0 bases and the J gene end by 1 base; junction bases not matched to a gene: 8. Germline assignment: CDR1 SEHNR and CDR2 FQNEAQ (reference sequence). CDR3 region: CASSLAPGQGGGTDTQYF. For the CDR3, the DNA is TGTGCCAGCAGCTTAGCGCCGGGACAGGGCGGAGGCACAGATACGCAGTATTTT.

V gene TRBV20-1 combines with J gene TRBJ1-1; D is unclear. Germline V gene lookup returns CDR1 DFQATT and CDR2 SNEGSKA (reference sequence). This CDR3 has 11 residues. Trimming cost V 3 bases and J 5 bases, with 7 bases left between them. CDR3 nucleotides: TGCAGTGCTAGGTCATTAACTGAAGCTTTCTTT. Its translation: CSARSLTEAFF.

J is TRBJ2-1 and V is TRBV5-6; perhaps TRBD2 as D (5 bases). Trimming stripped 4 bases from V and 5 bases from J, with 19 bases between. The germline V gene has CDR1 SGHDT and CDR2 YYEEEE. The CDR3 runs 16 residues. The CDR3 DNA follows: TGTGCCAGCAGCCCCCGGTGGGAGCCCCTAAACAATGAGCAGTTCTTC. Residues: CASSPRWEPLNNEQFF.

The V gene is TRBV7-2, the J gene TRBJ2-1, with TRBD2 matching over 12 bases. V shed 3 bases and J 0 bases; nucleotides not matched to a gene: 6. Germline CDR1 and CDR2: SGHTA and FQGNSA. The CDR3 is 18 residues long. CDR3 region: CASSFSSGRVSSYNEQFF. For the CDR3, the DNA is TGTGCCAGCAGCTTTTCTAGCGGGAGGGTCAGCTCCTACAATGAGCAGTTCTTC.

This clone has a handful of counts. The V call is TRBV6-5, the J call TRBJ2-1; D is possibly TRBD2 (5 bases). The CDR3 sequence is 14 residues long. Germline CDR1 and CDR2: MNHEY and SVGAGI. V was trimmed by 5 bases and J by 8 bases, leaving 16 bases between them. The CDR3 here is CASSTPASSHEQFF. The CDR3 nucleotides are TGTGCCAGCAGTACCCCCGCTAGCTCCCATGAGCAGTTCTTC.

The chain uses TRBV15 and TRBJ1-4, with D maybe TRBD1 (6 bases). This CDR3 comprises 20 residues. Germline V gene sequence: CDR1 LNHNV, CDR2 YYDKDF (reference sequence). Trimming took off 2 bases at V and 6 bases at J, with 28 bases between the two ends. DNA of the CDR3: TGTGCCACCAGCAGATTCTACCCGGGACAATCTAATTTAAGGGATGAAAAACTGTTTTTT. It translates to CATSRFYPGQSNLRDEKLFF.

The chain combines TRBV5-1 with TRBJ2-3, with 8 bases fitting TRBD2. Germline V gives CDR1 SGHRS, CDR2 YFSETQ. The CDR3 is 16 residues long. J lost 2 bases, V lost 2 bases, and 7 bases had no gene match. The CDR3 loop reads CASSLWTSPNTDTQYF. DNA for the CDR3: TGCGCCAGCAGCTTATGGACTAGCCCTAACACAGATACGCAGTATTTT.

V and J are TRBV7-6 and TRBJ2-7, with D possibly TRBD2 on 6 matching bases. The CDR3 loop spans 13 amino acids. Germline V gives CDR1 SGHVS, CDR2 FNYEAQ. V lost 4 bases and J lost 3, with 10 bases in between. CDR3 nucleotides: TGTGCCAGCAGCTGGGGGAGGTTCTACGAGCAGTACTTC. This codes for CASSWGRFYEQYF.

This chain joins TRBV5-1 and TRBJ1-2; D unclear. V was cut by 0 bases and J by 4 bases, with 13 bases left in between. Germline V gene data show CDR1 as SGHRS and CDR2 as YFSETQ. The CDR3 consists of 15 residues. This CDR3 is CASSLDTASPYGYTF. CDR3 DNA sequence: TGCGCCAGCAGCTTGGATACGGCCAGCCCCTATGGCTACACCTTC. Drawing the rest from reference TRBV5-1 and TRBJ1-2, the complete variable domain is KAGVTQTPRYLIKTRGQQVTLSCSPISGHRSVSWYQQTPGQGLQFLFEYFSETQRNKGNFPGRFSGRQFSNSRSEMNVSTLELGDSALYLCASSLDTASPYGYTFGSGTRLTVV.

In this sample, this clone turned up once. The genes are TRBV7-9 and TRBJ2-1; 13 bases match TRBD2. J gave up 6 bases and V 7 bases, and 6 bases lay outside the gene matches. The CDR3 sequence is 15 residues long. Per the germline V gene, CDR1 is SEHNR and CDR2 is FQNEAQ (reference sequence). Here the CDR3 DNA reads TGTGCCAGCAACTGGGGGACTAGCGGGGCCAATGAGCAGTTCTTC. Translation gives CASNWGTSGANEQFF.

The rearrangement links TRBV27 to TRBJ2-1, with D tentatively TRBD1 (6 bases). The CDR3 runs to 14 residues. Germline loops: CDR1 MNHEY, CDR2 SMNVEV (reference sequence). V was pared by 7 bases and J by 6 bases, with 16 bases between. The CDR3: CASTKGVVGNEQFF. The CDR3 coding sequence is TGTGCCAGCACAAAGGGGGTAGTAGGCAATGAGCAGTTCTTC.

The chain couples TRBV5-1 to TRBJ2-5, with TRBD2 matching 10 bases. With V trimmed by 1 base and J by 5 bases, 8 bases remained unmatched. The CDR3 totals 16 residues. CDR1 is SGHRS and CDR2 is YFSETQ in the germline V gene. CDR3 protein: CASSLSLAGVGETQYF. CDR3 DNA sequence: TGCGCCAGCAGCTTGAGCCTAGCGGGAGTAGGGGAGACCCAGTACTTC.

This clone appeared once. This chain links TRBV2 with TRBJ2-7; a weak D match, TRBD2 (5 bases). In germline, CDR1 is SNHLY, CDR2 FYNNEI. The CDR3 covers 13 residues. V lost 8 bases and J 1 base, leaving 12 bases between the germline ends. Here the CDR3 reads CASSVGDSYEQYF. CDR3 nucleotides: TGTGCCAGCTCCGTGGGAGATTCCTACGAGCAGTACTTC.

The CDR3 bases are TGTGCCACCACGACTAGCGGCCCAACGGCAGTCCCGCAGTATTTT. Translating gives CATTTSGPTAVPQYF. This sequence joins TRBV2 and TRBJ2-3; TRBD2 agrees at 9 bases. After removal of 10 bases from V and 10 bases from J, the junction contained 18 bases not matched to a gene. The germline V gene encodes CDR1 SNHLY and CDR2 FYNNEI. The CDR3 loop spans 15 amino acids.

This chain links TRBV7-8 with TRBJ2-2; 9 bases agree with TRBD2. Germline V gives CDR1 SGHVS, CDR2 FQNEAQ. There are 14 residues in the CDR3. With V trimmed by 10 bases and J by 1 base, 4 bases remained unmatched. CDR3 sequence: CATRTSENTGELFF. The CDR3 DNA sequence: TGTGCCACCCGGACTAGCGAGAACACCGGGGAGCTGTTTTTT.

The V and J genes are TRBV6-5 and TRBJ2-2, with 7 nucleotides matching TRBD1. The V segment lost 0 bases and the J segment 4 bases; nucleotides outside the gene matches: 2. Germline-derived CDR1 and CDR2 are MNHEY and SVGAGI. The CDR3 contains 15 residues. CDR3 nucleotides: TGTGCCAGCAGTTACTCAAACAGGGGCACCGGGGAGCTGTTTTTT. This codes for CASSYSNRGTGELFF.